Listed here are 28 T cell receptor beta chains from one sample, sequenced in a study of shared clonotypes between healthy human individuals. Method: immunoSEQ multiplex PCR; TCRdb's copy keeps in-frame clones and lacks some. The table has about 680,000 clones, about 92% seen once. Naive CD8 cells lacked CD45RO, underwent positive selection for CCR7 and left out terminally differentiated effector memory CD45RA+ cells. Sequences were obtained from naive CD8+ T cells sorted from blood. Receptors were obtained from a man younger than 45 in good health.

V is TRBV4-1 and J is TRBJ2-7, with 7 bases aligning to TRBD1. Germline V lookup: CDR1 MGHRA, CDR2 YSYEKL. The CDR3 runs 16 residues. V was clipped by 1 base and J by 3 bases; unmatched bases: 9. CDR3 sequence (DNA): TGCGCCAGCAGCCAAGCCACGCCGGGACAGAGCTACGAGCAGTACTTC. Translation: CASSQATPGQSYEQYF.

This clone appeared many times. Other DNA sequences from this sample encode an identical CDR3 as well. The chain has TRBV6-1 and TRBJ2-3; 12 bases fit TRBD2. From germline, CDR1 is MNHNS and CDR2 SASEGT. V shed 4 bases and J 4 bases; nucleotides not matched to a gene: 3. The CDR3 totals 15 residues. CDR3 residues: CASSGLAGGPDTQYF. CDR3 nucleotides: TGTGCCAGCAGTGGGCTAGCGGGAGGGCCAGATACGCAGTATTTT.

DNA of the CDR3: TGCAGCGGGCTGCTAGATACGCAGTATTTT. Its translation is CSGLLDTQYF. The V and J genes are TRBV29-1 and TRBJ2-3; D is unresolved. Germline V gene sequence: CDR1 SQVTM, CDR2 ANQGSEA. V shed 7 bases and J shed 5 bases, with 7 bases lying between them. The CDR3 has 10 residues.

The rearrangement uses TRBV19 and TRBJ2-7, with D possibly TRBD2 on 6 matching bases. V lost 5 bases, J lost 4 bases, and 15 bases lay in between. Germline CDR1 is LNHDA and CDR2 is SQIVND (reference sequence). The CDR3 loop spans 14 amino acids. CDR3 sequence reads: CASSSRGGRYEQYF. The DNA for the CDR3 is TGTGCCAGTAGTTCTCGGGGAGGCAGGTACGAGCAGTACTTC.

This chain joins TRBV9 and TRBJ1-4; no clear D. Trimming removed 5 bases from V and 14 bases from J, with 19 bases in between. The CDR3 contains 13 residues. From germline, CDR1 is SGDLS and CDR2 YYNGEE. Here the CDR3 reads CASSDLQAGNLFF. The CDR3 DNA is TGTGCCAGCAGTGACCTCCAGGCCGGAAACCTGTTTTTT.

The CDR3 sequence: CASSHPAVGEQFF. The CDR3 region has the DNA TGTGCCAGCAGCCACCCGGCGGTCGGGGAGCAGTTCTTC. This chain links TRBV13 with TRBJ2-1, with unresolved D. CDR3 length: 13 amino acids. Germline-derived CDR1 and CDR2 are PRHDT and FYEKMQ (reference sequence). V gave up 5 bases and J gave up 10 bases, with 15 bases separating them.

The genes are TRBV7-9 and TRBJ1-5, with D possibly being TRBD1 (5 bases). The germline V gene encodes CDR1 SEHNR and CDR2 FQNEAQ (reference sequence). Deletions cut 5 bases from V and 4 bases from J, with 15 bases between. This CDR3 has 15 amino acids. The CDR3 sequence is CASSPNLGENQPQHF. As DNA, the CDR3 is TGTGCCAGCAGCCCAAATTTAGGGGAGAATCAGCCCCAGCATTTT.

This clone was counted only a few times. The V and J genes are TRBV7-9 and TRBJ1-1; D might be TRBD1 (5 bases). This CDR3 contains 13 residues. Germline CDR1 is SEHNR and CDR2 is FQNEAQ (reference sequence). The germline V and J ends were trimmed by 7 bases and 3 bases, with 12 bases remaining between them. The CDR3: CASTLGGYTEAFF. The CDR3 DNA reads TGTGCCAGCACCCTCGGGGGGTACACTGAAGCTTTCTTT.

V gene TRBV19 combines with J gene TRBJ2-5; 12 bases map to TRBD2. The germline CDR1 and CDR2 sequences are LNHDA and SQIVND (reference sequence). This CDR3 has 16 amino acids. With V trimmed by 6 bases and J by 0 bases, 5 bases remained unmatched. The DNA for the CDR3 is TGTGCCAGTAGGGGGACTAGCGGGTTTTACCAAGAGACCCAGTACTTC. This encodes CASRGTSGFYQETQYF.

The chain has TRBV7-9 and TRBJ2-1; D is unclear. V was pared by 2 bases and J by 6 bases, with 8 bases between. Germline lookup yields CDR1 SEHNR and CDR2 FQNEAQ (reference sequence). The CDR3 spans 13 residues. The CDR3 loop reads CASSLYGRNEQFF. The DNA of the CDR3 is TGTGCCAGCAGCTTATATGGACGCAATGAGCAGTTCTTC.

V is TRBV21-1 and J is TRBJ2-7; the table's D call, TRBD2, was not checked against the DNA. TRBV21-1 is given as a pseudogene. This CDR3 is built from 15 residues. The CDR3 nucleotides are TGTGCCAGCAGCCCCCGCCCGGTGCACTCCTACGAGCAGTACTTC. Residues: CASSPRPVHSYEQYF.

The chain is built from TRBV7-3 and TRBJ2-1, with 8 nucleotides matching TRBD2. V trimming: 5 bases; J trimming: 0 bases; junction bases outside the gene matches: 9. This CDR3 comprises 17 residues. Germline V gene data show CDR1 as SGHTA and CDR2 as FQGTGA. This CDR3 is CASSQGQGTSSYNEQFF. The CDR3 DNA follows: TGTGCCAGCAGCCAGGGACAAGGGACTAGCTCCTACAATGAGCAGTTCTTC.

The chain has TRBV27 and TRBJ2-7; weak D call: TRBD2 (6 bases). Germline CDR1 MNHEY, CDR2 SMNVEV (reference sequence). The V end was cut by 3 bases, the J end by 7 bases, with 19 bases between. The CDR3 is made up of 15 amino acids. CDR3 DNA: TGTGCCAGCAGTTTCCTCGCTGGAGGGTGGGGGGAGCAGTACTTC. Its protein product is CASSFLAGGWGEQYF.

This clone was seen just once. The chain combines TRBV11-2 with TRBJ2-1; D remains ambiguous. V was clipped by 5 bases and J by 2 bases, with 7 bases between them. This CDR3 region has 13 residues. Germline CDR1 is SGHAT and CDR2 is FQNNGV. The CDR3 spells CASSRSPYNEQFF. CDR3 nucleotides: TGTGCCAGCAGCCGGAGTCCCTACAATGAGCAGTTCTTC.

This clone has only one observation. This chain joins TRBV6-5 and TRBJ2-2, with unresolved D. Between the trimmed V and J ends, which lost 0 bases and 8 bases, there was a span of 13 bases. The CDR3 spans 15 residues. Germline lookup yields CDR1 MNHEY and CDR2 SVGAGI. The CDR3 here is CASSYSMPETGELFF. The CDR3 coding sequence is TGTGCCAGCAGTTACTCGATGCCGGAGACTGGGGAGCTGTTTTTT.

V is TRBV9 and J is TRBJ1-4; D is undetermined. V was shortened by 0 bases and J by 2 bases, with 5 bases between the two germline ends. The CDR3 totals 14 residues. The germline V gene has CDR1 SGDLS and CDR2 YYNGEE. CDR3 bases: TGTGCCAGCAGCGTAGCTGGGACTAATGAAAAACTGTTTTTT. Its translation: CASSVAGTNEKLFF.

The chain combines TRBV7-8 with TRBJ2-2, with D possibly being TRBD1 (6 bases). Germline-derived CDR1 and CDR2 are SGHVS and FQNEAQ. The CDR3 loop spans 14 amino acids. V gave up 3 bases and J gave up 7 bases, with 12 bases separating them. As DNA, the CDR3 is TGTGCCAGCAGCTTCGCAGGGGTTGGCGGGGAGCTGTTTTTT. It is translated as CASSFAGVGGELFF.

V gene TRBV2 combines with J gene TRBJ1-4; 7 nucleotides match TRBD1. J lost 7 bases, V lost 6 bases, and 17 bases had no gene match. From germline, CDR1 is SNHLY and CDR2 FYNNEI. The CDR3 loop spans 17 amino acids. This CDR3 reads CASRGRWRQGRTEKLFF. In DNA, the CDR3 is TGTGCCAGCAGGGGAAGGTGGCGACAGGGTCGGACTGAAAAACTGTTTTTT.

The chain joins TRBV18 to TRBJ2-2, with unresolved D. The CDR3 loop spans 16 amino acids. The V end lost 0 bases, the J end lost 9 bases, and 17 bases lay between the germline ends. Germline CDR1 is KGHSH and CDR2 is LQKENI. The CDR3 spells CASSPPTLSRGRELFF. CDR3 bases: TGTGCCAGCTCACCACCGACCTTGAGTCGAGGCCGGGAGCTGTTTTTT.

This chain connects TRBV7-9 to TRBJ2-7; 9 bases fit TRBD1. With 3 bases clipped from V and 5 bases from J, the junction kept 11 bases outside the gene matches. Germline assignment: CDR1 SEHNR and CDR2 FQNEAQ (reference sequence). The CDR3 consists of 16 residues. The chain's CDR3 is CASSLEGTGSPHEQYF. The CDR3 bases are TGTGCCAGCAGCTTGGAGGGGACAGGGTCCCCCCACGAGCAGTACTTC.

V usage is TRBV27 and J usage is TRBJ2-3; TRBD1 aligns across 9 bases. The germline gives CDR1 MNHEY, CDR2 SMNVEV (reference sequence). CDR3 length: 15 amino acids. The V and J ends lost 5 bases and 5 bases, in that order; junction bases with no gene match: 8. The CDR3 DNA reads as TGTGCCAGCAGTCCCCGGACAGGGGTTGAAGATACGCAGTATTTT. Protein: CASSPRTGVEDTQYF.

The gene calls are TRBV29-1 and TRBJ2-5, with TRBD2 identical over 10 bases. With V trimmed by 0 bases and J by 5 bases, 12 bases remained unmatched. Germline V gives CDR1 SQVTM, CDR2 ANQGSEA. The CDR3 sequence is 17 residues long. The CDR3 region is CSVEDPRTSGGGETQYF. In DNA form, the CDR3 reads TGCAGCGTTGAAGATCCCCGGACTAGCGGAGGGGGGGAGACCCAGTACTTC.

The chain carries TRBV28 and TRBJ1-1; D is perhaps TRBD1 (5 bases). The CDR3 contains 19 residues. The germline gives CDR1 MDHEN, CDR2 SYDVKM. V lost 2 bases, J lost 1 base, and 23 bases lay in between. The CDR3 protein is CASSLLKTELDIQNTEAFF. The DNA of the CDR3 is TGTGCCAGCAGTTTACTCAAAACCGAGTTGGACATACAGAACACTGAAGCTTTCTTT.

The chain joins TRBV28 to TRBJ2-1; D not resolved. Between the trimmed V and J ends, which lost 3 bases and 7 bases, there was a span of 13 bases. The CDR3 loop spans 14 amino acids. Germline assignment: CDR1 MDHEN and CDR2 SYDVKM. The CDR3 region has the DNA TGTGCCAGCAGTTTCCCTGACCCCGGGAATGAGCAGTTCTTC. It specifies CASSFPDPGNEQFF.

Points on this clone: The junction and the germline gene differ at one end; a read error may be behind it. V is TRBV19 and J is TRBJ2-6; 8 positions match TRBD1. This CDR3 has 17 residues. Germline CDR1 LNHDA, CDR2 SQIVND (reference sequence). CDR3 coding DNA: TGTGCCAGTAGTCCCTGGACAGGGCCCTCTGGGTCCAACGTCCTGACTTTC. Translating it yields CASSPWTGPSGSNVLTF.

Comment on this clone: No DNA is shown, since the ends of the CDR3 on it are uncertain; the CDR3 is the one TCRdb lists. The V and J genes are TRBV28 and TRBJ1-5; no DNA check was done on the table's D call, TRBD1. The CDR3 is 15 residues long, ends included. CDR1 MDHEN and CDR2 SYDVKM come from the germline V gene. CDR3 in amino acids: CASSFLAGGNQPQHF.

J is TRBJ1-2 and V is TRBV29-1, with a weak D call TRBD1 (6 bases). V was trimmed by 6 bases and J by 2 bases, leaving 13 bases between them. The CDR3 runs to 13 residues. Germline CDR1 SQVTM, CDR2 ANQGSEA. The CDR3 protein is CSVPDRTNYGYTF. The DNA for the CDR3 is TGCAGCGTCCCTGACAGGACCAACTATGGCTACACCTTC.

The V call is TRBV27, the J call TRBJ2-5; 9 positions match TRBD1. The V gene's germline CDR1 is MNHEY and CDR2 SMNVEV (reference sequence). The J segment lost 5 bases and the V segment lost 6 bases, leaving 7 bases of the junction unmatched. This CDR3 contains 14 residues. Here the CDR3 DNA reads TGTGCCAGCAGGGGGACAGGGTGGGGGGAGACCCAGTACTTC. Encoded protein: CASRGTGWGETQYF.